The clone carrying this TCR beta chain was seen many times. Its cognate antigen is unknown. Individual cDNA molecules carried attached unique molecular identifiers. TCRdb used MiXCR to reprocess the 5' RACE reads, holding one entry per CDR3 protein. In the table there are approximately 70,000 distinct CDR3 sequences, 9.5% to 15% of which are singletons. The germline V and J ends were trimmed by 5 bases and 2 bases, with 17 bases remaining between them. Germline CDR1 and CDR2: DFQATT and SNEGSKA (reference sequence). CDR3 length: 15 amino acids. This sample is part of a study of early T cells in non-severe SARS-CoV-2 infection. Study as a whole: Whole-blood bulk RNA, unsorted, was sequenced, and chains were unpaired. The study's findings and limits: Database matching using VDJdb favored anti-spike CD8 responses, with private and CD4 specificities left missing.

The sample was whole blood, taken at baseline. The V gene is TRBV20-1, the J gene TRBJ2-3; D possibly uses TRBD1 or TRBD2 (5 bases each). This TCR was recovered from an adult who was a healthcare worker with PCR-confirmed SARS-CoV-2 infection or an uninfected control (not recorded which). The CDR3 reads CSACFEGWTTDTQYF. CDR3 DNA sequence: TGCAGTGCTTGCTTTGAGGGGTGGACCACAGATACGCAGTATTTT.